One sample yielded the 19 T cell receptor beta chains listed below, sequenced in a study of regulatory T cells in long-lasting Graves disease. The time point was: newly diagnosed GD, antithyroid drugs for less than 3 months. Making the TCR library involved RNA that had been extracted from PBMCs. iRepertoire HTBI primers and Arm-PCR of CDR3 regions built TCR beta libraries. TCRdb re-analysed the multiplex PCR reads in MiXCR, keeping a single row per CDR3 protein. The sample includes under 800,000 distinct CDR3 sequences, 15% to 20% of them seen just once. This same sample was also part of a study on T cells in Graves' hyperthyroidism and ophthalmopathy.

The sequences come from peripheral blood mononuclear cells (PBMCs), collected at new diagnosis, from a patient treated with antithyroid drugs. The source of these receptors is a woman younger than 45 with Graves disease.

J is TRBJ2-2 and V is TRBV2; D uncertain. The V end was cut by 6 bases, the J end by 1 base, with 12 bases between. Germline V gene lookup returns CDR1 SNHLY and CDR2 FYNNEI. This CDR3 is 15 amino acids long. CDR3 loop: CASRVWTWNTGELFF. The CDR3 DNA reads TGTGCCAGCAGGGTGTGGACCTGGAACACCGGGGAGCTGTTTTTT.

This clonotype was seen a single time. V usage is TRBV2 and J usage is TRBJ2-3; the D is unclear. This CDR3 contains 14 residues. The V end lost 7 bases, the J end lost 4 bases, and 15 bases lay between the germline ends. CDR1 is SNHLY and CDR2 is FYNNEI in the germline V gene. The CDR3 sequence: CASTVSTNPDTQYF. The CDR3, as DNA: TGTGCCAGCACAGTCTCAACTAATCCAGATACGCAGTATTTT.

The table lists this clonotype with many counts. The chain is built from TRBV20-1 and TRBJ1-6, with no clear D. Between the trimmed V and J ends, which lost 7 bases and 1 base, there was a span of 11 bases. Germline lookup yields CDR1 DFQATT and CDR2 SNEGSKA (reference sequence). This CDR3 spans 14 amino acids. The CDR3 is CSVSPGSYNSPLHF. The CDR3 DNA sequence: TGCAGTGTTAGTCCGGGGTCCTATAATTCACCCCTCCACTTT.

Many counts were recorded for this clonotype. CDR3 bases: TGTGCCAGCACCCCCCGGTCGTGGTCGGACACCGGGGAGCTGTTTTTT. Translation gives CASTPRSWSDTGELFF. The rearrangement links TRBV27 to TRBJ2-2; unclear D gene. V was pared by 7 bases and J by 3 bases, with 18 bases between. The CDR3 sequence is 16 residues long. Per the germline V gene, CDR1 is MNHEY and CDR2 is SMNVEV (reference sequence).

The DNA for the CDR3 is TGTGCCAGCAGCTTAGAATGGGGTATCGTTGACGAGCAGTACTTC. Amino acid sequence: CASSLEWGIVDEQYF. The V gene is TRBV7-2, the J gene TRBJ2-7; no firm D call. Germline assignment: CDR1 SGHTA and CDR2 FQGNSA. Trimming took off 1 base at V and 5 bases at J, with 15 bases between the two ends. This CDR3 spans 15 amino acids.

This clonotype came up many times. The genes are TRBV12-3 or TRBV12-4 and TRBJ2-1, with 7 bases that match TRBD2. With V trimmed by 3 bases and J by 6 bases, 5 bases remained unmatched. The CDR3 sequence is 14 residues long. CDR3 sequence (DNA): TGTGCCAGCAGTTTGGGCGGGAGCGGCAATGAGCAGTTCTTC. This codes for CASSLGGSGNEQFF.

This clonotype was found many times. The chain has TRBV28 and TRBJ1-4, with 11 positions matching TRBD1. Germline-derived CDR1 and CDR2 are MDHEN and SYDVKM. The V and J ends lost 6 bases and 5 bases, in that order; junction bases with no gene match: 8. The CDR3 spans 16 residues. CDR3 protein: CASSPGQGARNEKLFF. The CDR3 DNA follows: TGTGCCAGCAGCCCAGGACAGGGGGCGCGAAATGAAAAACTGTTTTTT.

The chain uses TRBV20-1 and TRBJ2-3; the match to TRBD2 covers 10 bases. From germline, CDR1 is DFQATT and CDR2 SNEGSKA (reference sequence). This CDR3 contains 13 residues. The CDR3 DNA follows: TGCAGGCCGACTAGCGGGAGCACAGATACGCAGTATTTT. This sequence encodes CRPTSGSTDTQYF.

The V call is TRBV27, the J call TRBJ2-7; 7 bases map to TRBD1. Germline-derived CDR1 and CDR2 are MNHEY and SMNVEV (reference sequence). This CDR3 is built from 16 residues. V was pared by 0 bases and J by 0 bases, with 5 bases of the junction left unmatched. The CDR3 is CASSLSGQGVSYEQYF. The CDR3, as DNA: TGTGCCAGCAGTTTATCGGGGCAGGGGGTCTCCTACGAGCAGTACTTC.

The chain carries TRBV7-9 and TRBJ2-2; TRBD2 aligns across 10 bases. This CDR3 has 16 amino acids. Trimming removed 5 bases from V and 4 bases from J; junction bases left unmatched: 7. Germline assignment: CDR1 SEHNR and CDR2 FQNEAQ (reference sequence). In nucleotides, the CDR3 is TGTGCCAGCAGCACTGAAGCGGGAGGGCTCACCGGGGAGCTGTTTTTT. This codes for CASSTEAGGLTGELFF.

This clonotype was seen at least ten times. The genes are TRBV6-2 or TRBV6-3 and TRBJ2-1; the D gene is possibly TRBD2 (6 bases). Germline lookup yields CDR1 MNHEY and CDR2 SVGEGT. CDR3 length equals 17 residues. Trimming removed 5 bases from V and 8 bases from J, with 25 bases in between. Written as DNA, the CDR3 is TGTGCCAGCAGTAAAAGATTGACTAGAAGCACGGAGGATGAGCAGTTCTTC. It translates to CASSKRLTRSTEDEQFF.

A few counts support this clonotype. This sequence joins TRBV30 and TRBJ1-1; perhaps TRBD1 as D (6 bases). The length of the CDR3 is 15 residues. The V gene lost 5 bases and the J gene lost 4 bases, with 20 bases spanning the gap. In germline, CDR1 is GTSNPN, CDR2 SVGIG (reference sequence). The CDR3 bases are TGTGCCTGGGACCCCACAGGGAGAAAGGTCACTGAAGCTTTCTTT. It specifies CAWDPTGRKVTEAFF.

This clonotype was seen at least ten times. The chain recombines TRBV12-3 or TRBV12-4 with TRBJ2-7; 9 bases fit TRBD2. This CDR3 spans 15 amino acids. V lost 5 bases to trimming and J lost 3 bases; unmatched junction nucleotides: 8. CDR3: CASSGNGLASYEQYF. DNA for the CDR3: TGTGCCAGCAGTGGAAATGGACTAGCGAGCTACGAGCAGTACTTC.

A few counts support this clonotype. The chain uses TRBV28 and TRBJ2-1; a weak D match, TRBD2 (7 bases). The V end was cut by 6 bases, the J end by 7 bases, with 13 bases between. In germline, CDR1 is MDHEN, CDR2 SYDVKM. The CDR3 totals 13 residues. CDR3 sequence: CASSVGGGNEQFF. In DNA, the CDR3 is TGTGCCAGCAGCGTAGGGGGAGGGAATGAGCAGTTCTTC.

A few counts support this clonotype. The chain carries TRBV15 and TRBJ2-5, with D perhaps assigned TRBD1 or TRBD2 (6 bases each). V was cut by 11 bases and J by 1 base, with 14 bases left in between. Per germline, CDR1 LNHNV and CDR2 YYDKDF (reference sequence). There are 13 residues in the CDR3. This CDR3 is CAVRGPSQETQYF. The CDR3 DNA is TGTGCCGTCCGGGGGCCATCCCAAGAGACCCAGTACTTC.

In this sample, this clonotype turned up many times. The CDR3 sequence is CASKKTGNSPLHF. Here the CDR3 DNA reads TGTGCCAGCAAGAAAACGGGGAATTCACCCCTCCACTTT. This rearrangement joins TRBV6-2 or TRBV6-3 to TRBJ1-6, with D unresolved. CDR1 is MNHEY and CDR2 is SVGEGT in the germline V gene. The V end lost 7 bases, the J end lost 7 bases, and 11 bases lay between the germline ends. The CDR3 has 13 amino acids.

The chain is built from TRBV19 and TRBJ2-1; TRBD2 matches 7 bases. The CDR3 is 14 residues long. Germline CDR1 and CDR2: LNHDA and SQIVND (reference sequence). V lost 5 bases to trimming and J lost 10 bases; unmatched junction nucleotides: 11. Here the CDR3 DNA reads TGTGCCAGTAGTCCCGGACTAGAAAGGCGCGAGCAGTTCTTC. The encoded protein is CASSPGLERREQFF.

In this sample, this clonotype turned up many times. Here the CDR3 DNA reads TGTGCCAGTCTTGAGGGCGCGTCATTGCCCGGCTACACCTTC. Protein: CASLEGASLPGYTF. The V gene is TRBV28, the J gene TRBJ1-2; D not certain. The CDR3 has 14 amino acids. Germline lookup yields CDR1 MDHEN and CDR2 SYDVKM. The V and J ends lost 9 bases and 8 bases respectively, with 22 bases between them.

This clonotype was found many times. CDR3: CASRDPSWDQPQHF. The CDR3 bases are TGTGCCAGCAGGGACCCCTCTTGGGATCAGCCCCAGCATTTT. This chain uses TRBV2 with TRBJ1-5; no firm D call. Trimming took 6 bases from V and 5 from J, leaving 14 bases between them. The germline V gene encodes CDR1 SNHLY and CDR2 FYNNEI. This CDR3 has 14 residues.